This T cell receptor beta chain was sequenced for a study of T-cell memory formation after mild COVID-19. General study points: Shrinking CD4+ clones resided mostly in CM and EM, and CD8+ ones in EMRA. Memory sampled before infection contained some responding clones, suggesting cross-reactive memory joined.

Germline V gives CDR1 KGHDR, CDR2 SFDVKD. Trimming pared 6 bases from V and 4 bases from J, leaving 6 bases between. This CDR3 region has 13 residues. 5'RACE with constant-segment primers yielded barcoded, UMI-tagged TCR alpha and TCR beta cDNA libraries. In TCRdb, the 5' RACE reads were re-called with MiXCR into one record per CDR3 protein. The table has about 410,000 distinct CDR3 sequences, more than 15% seen once; the top ten hold roughly 21%. A word on this clonotype: Its antigen is unidentified.

The clonotype comes from a man younger than 30 who had mild COVID-19 (a few samples of this study predate the infection). Cell type and time point are not known. Sequencing was performed on PBMCs or a T cell subset sorted from them (not recorded which). J is TRBJ2-6 and V is TRBV24-1; maybe TRBD1 (5 bases). This CDR3 reads CATSRTGANVLTF. For the CDR3, the DNA is TGTGCCACCAGTCGGACAGGGGCCAACGTCCTGACTTTC.